This TCR beta chain was recovered during a study of cytomegalovirus exposure and HLA in healthy donors. Primers for the PCR totalled 60 Vbeta and 13 Jbeta. The protocol was immunoSEQ multiplex PCR, while the TCRdb copy is restricted to in-frame clones and leaves out a portion. The sample shows roughly 190,000 clones, roughly 78% of them seen only once. Notes on the study in general: A reported reduction in N-insertions relative to the 666-donor mean was seen in an Asian-associated ancestry cluster in a later analysis.

Points on this clone: Its antigen is unidentified.

Per the germline V gene, CDR1 is SGHTA and CDR2 is FQGNSA. Trimming pared 0 bases from V and 2 bases from J, leaving 14 bases between. The CDR3 has 17 residues. The V call is TRBV7-2, the J call TRBJ2-1; D possibly corresponds to TRBD1 (5 bases). What was sequenced was PBMCs. This receptor was obtained from a girl aged 5-17 years in good health and CMV-seropositive. In nucleotides, the CDR3 is TGTGCCAGCAGCTTAGCAGTGAGCTTAGGGGCCTACAATGAGCAGTTCTTC. As protein: CASSLAVSLGAYNEQFF.